The 16 T cell receptor beta chains in this list originate from one sample, sequenced in a study of cytomegalovirus exposure and HLA in healthy donors. The PCR was carried out with 60 Vbeta primers and 13 Jbeta primers. Only in-frame clones appear in the TCRdb table, and some are missing; sequencing was by immunoSEQ multiplex PCR. The sample has about 150,000 clones, around 81% seen once. The specimen was PBMCs. The source of these receptors is a woman aged 40 to 55 in good health and CMV-seropositive.

A single count supports this clone. The V gene is TRBV5-1, the J gene TRBJ2-5; no clear D. CDR3 size: 11 residues. Trimming took 4 bases from V and 3 from J, leaving 4 bases between them. The germline V gene encodes CDR1 SGHRS and CDR2 YFSETQ. CDR3 sequence: CASSREETQYF. The DNA of the CDR3 is TGCGCCAGCAGCCGTGAAGAGACCCAGTACTTC.

CDR3 protein: CASNRRRTRQWHEQFF. DNA for the CDR3: TGTGCCAGCAACCGGAGGAGGACTAGACAGTGGCATGAGCAGTTCTTC. This chain joins TRBV21-1 and TRBJ2-1; TRBD2, the table's D call, lacks a check against the DNA. TRBV21-1 is a listed pseudogene. The CDR3 is made up of 16 amino acids.

This clone turned up a few times. The gene calls are TRBV15 and TRBJ2-3; 12 bases align to TRBD2. The CDR3 sequence is 20 residues long. CDR1 LNHNV and CDR2 YYDKDF come from the germline V gene (reference sequence). V trimming: 1 base; J trimming: 1 base; junction bases outside the gene matches: 12. The CDR3 protein is CATSRARLAGVVSGTDTQYF. In DNA, the CDR3 is TGTGCCACCAGCAGAGCCCGACTAGCGGGAGTTGTGAGTGGCACAGATACGCAGTATTTT. Complete variable domain (other parts from reference TRBV15 and TRBJ2-3): DAMVIQNPRYQVTQFGKPVTLSCSQTLNHNVMYWYQQKSSQAPKLLFHYYDKDFNNEADTPDNFQSRRPNTSFCFLDIRSPGLGDTAMYLCATSRARLAGVVSGTDTQYFGPGTRLTVL.

V is TRBV27 and J is TRBJ2-7; 8 bases map to TRBD1. Germline V gene data show CDR1 as MNHEY and CDR2 as SMNVEV (reference sequence). The CDR3 runs to 14 residues. J lost 6 bases, V lost 0 bases, and 4 bases had no gene match. In nucleotides, the CDR3 is TGTGCCAGCAGTTTATCTCCAGGGGGCGCCGAGCAGTACTTC. Its translation is CASSLSPGGAEQYF.

The gene calls are TRBV5-1 and TRBJ2-2, with 8 bases that match TRBD2. The CDR3 consists of 15 residues. Trimming at V came to 3 bases and at J to 5 bases, leaving 6 bases not matched to a gene. Germline CDR1 SGHRS, CDR2 YFSETQ. In nucleotides, the CDR3 is TGCGCCAGCAGCTCCTATAGCGGGACTACCGGGGAGCTGTTTTTT. Protein: CASSSYSGTTGELFF.

The gene calls are TRBV14 and TRBJ1-1; the D gene is possibly TRBD1 (5 bases). V lost 6 bases, J lost 5 bases, and 13 bases lay in between. This CDR3 has 13 residues. CDR1 and CDR2 (germline): SGHDN, FVKESK. In nucleotides, the CDR3 is TGTGCCAGCAGACGCCAGGGAGGGACTGAAGCTTTCTTT. This translates into CASRRQGGTEAFF.

The chain carries TRBV6-5 and TRBJ2-7, with 9 bases fitting TRBD1. CDR3 size: 14 residues. The V segment lost 6 bases and the J segment 1 base; nucleotides outside the gene matches: 4. Germline V lookup: CDR1 MNHEY, CDR2 SVGAGI. CDR3 sequence: CASSPGTGSYEQYF. Here the CDR3 DNA reads TGTGCCAGCAGCCCCGGGACAGGGTCCTACGAGCAGTACTTC.

This clone was observed a single time. J is TRBJ2-1 and V is TRBV27, with TRBD2 identical over 8 bases. After removal of 4 bases from V and 0 bases from J, the junction contained 11 bases not matched to a gene. The CDR3 is 18 residues long. Germline CDR1 is MNHEY and CDR2 is SMNVEV (reference sequence). The CDR3 nucleotides read TGTGCCAGCAGTTCGAGGACTAGCCTTGCTAGCTCCTACAATGAGCAGTTCTTC. It specifies CASSSRTSLASSYNEQFF.

V gene TRBV2 combines with J gene TRBJ2-1, with 14 bases that match TRBD2. V dropped 5 bases and J dropped 6; count of bases not matched to a gene: 6. Looked up from germline, CDR1 is SNHLY and CDR2 is FYNNEI. The CDR3 contains 16 residues. The CDR3 region is CASSRLAGGFGNEQFF. The CDR3 DNA sequence: TGTGCCAGCAGTCGACTAGCGGGAGGGTTTGGCAATGAGCAGTTCTTC.

The chain recombines TRBV15 with TRBJ2-7; possibly TRBD1 for D (6 bases). CDR3 length: 14 amino acids. From germline, CDR1 is LNHNV and CDR2 YYDKDF (reference sequence). V lost 0 bases and J lost 5, with 11 bases in between. The CDR3 DNA reads as TGTGCCACCAGCAGAGATCAGGGGTTCAACGAGCAGTACTTC. Translated: CATSRDQGFNEQYF.

This clone was found once. V usage is TRBV5-5 and J usage is TRBJ2-1; possibly TRBD2 for D (7 bases). With 4 bases removed from V and 0 bases from J, the gap between germline ends came to 23 bases. This CDR3 is built from 19 residues. CDR1 and CDR2 (germline): SGHKS, YYEKEE (reference sequence). The CDR3 loop is CASSPDRELALSSYNEQFF. The CDR3 coding sequence is TGTGCCAGCAGCCCGGACAGAGAACTAGCGCTGAGCTCCTACAATGAGCAGTTCTTC.

The V and J genes are TRBV30 and TRBJ2-7, with 7 bases aligning to TRBD1. The CDR3 consists of 12 residues. Germline V gives CDR1 GTSNPN, CDR2 SVGIG (reference sequence). V shed 4 bases and J 4 bases; nucleotides not matched to a gene: 4. The CDR3 reads CAWNTGEYEQYF. CDR3 coding DNA: TGTGCCTGGAATACAGGGGAGTACGAGCAGTACTTC.

This clone was found once. V gene TRBV7-3 combines with J gene TRBJ2-1; 12 positions agree with TRBD2. The CDR3 sequence is 16 residues long. Germline V gene sequence: CDR1 SGHTA, CDR2 FQGTGA. Losses at the gene ends were 0 bases for V and 7 bases for J; bases not matched to a gene: 4. As DNA, the CDR3 is TGTGCCAGCAGCTTAACGACTAGCGGGAGAGGGAATGAGCAGTTCTTC. Translation: CASSLTTSGRGNEQFF.

The chain couples TRBV5-6 to TRBJ1-2; 9 nucleotides align to TRBD1. Trimming at V came to 2 bases and at J to 4 bases, leaving 3 bases not matched to a gene. CDR1 is SGHDT and CDR2 is YYEEEE in the germline V gene. The length of the CDR3 is 14 residues. In DNA, the CDR3 is TGTGCCAGCAGCTTTGGGACAGGGCCCTATGGCTACACCTTC. Translation gives CASSFGTGPYGYTF.

This clone came up a few times. J is TRBJ1-2 and V is TRBV5-8, with unresolved D. The germline CDR1 and CDR2 sequences are SGHTS and YDEGEE. The CDR3 is 14 amino acids. V was cut by 0 bases and J by 4 bases, with 10 bases left in between. CDR3 DNA sequence: TGTGCCAGCAGCTTGGCCTGGCGGGGCTATGGCTACACCTTC. Residues: CASSLAWRGYGYTF.

This rearrangement joins TRBV27 to TRBJ2-1; 8 bases align to TRBD2. Germline V CDR1 and CDR2: MNHEY, SMNVEV (reference sequence). The CDR3 covers 18 residues. J gave up 0 bases and V 0 bases, and 7 bases lay outside the gene matches. The CDR3: CASSLSKLAGPSYNEQFF. CDR3 DNA: TGTGCCAGCAGTTTATCTAAGCTAGCGGGCCCCTCCTACAATGAGCAGTTCTTC.